This TCR beta chain was identified during a study of shared clonotypes between healthy human individuals. Concerning this clone itself: A far larger clone is one nucleotide away, so this likely arose from a read error. Other DNA sequences in the sample encode the same CDR3.

Every contributor of samples was a Caucasian grown-up residing in Nashville, Tennessee. Both subsets, CD45RA+ naive and CD45RA-negative memory, were split from the CD4+ cells. The data were produced by immunoSEQ multiplex PCR, yet TCRdb's version contains in-frame clones alone and is incomplete. The table has 740,000 or so clones, 73% seen once. The clonotype was recovered from a woman under 40 in good health. The specimen was memory CD4+ T cells sorted from blood. The subset denotes: CD45RA-negative fraction.

CDR3 bases: TGTGCCAGCAGCTTAGCGGGAGCCTACAATGAGCAGTTCTTC. It encodes CASSLAGAYNEQFF. The rearrangement uses TRBV11-2 and TRBJ2-1, with D possibly being TRBD2 (6 bases). Trimming removed 1 base from V and 2 bases from J, with 6 bases in between. CDR3 length equals 14 residues. The germline V gene has CDR1 SGHAT and CDR2 FQNNGV.